One sample yielded the 8 T cell receptor beta chains listed below, sequenced in a study of molecular identifiers for immune sequencing clone quantification. Using its own MiXCR run on the PCR reads, TCRdb lists one record per CDR3 protein. The sample lists some 320,000 distinct CDR3 sequences, about 21% seen once, with approximately 0.8% in the top ten. What was sequenced was naive CD8+ T cells from blood, with Jurkat cell RNA spiked in. As for subset: FACS-sorted CD8+CD4-CCR7+CD45RA+ naive T cells. The receptors originated from a human donor in good health. Some libraries in this study had Jurkat cell RNA spiked in.

In this sample, this clonotype turned up a few times. V is TRBV4-1 and J is TRBJ2-7; D possibly corresponds to TRBD2 (5 bases). CDR3 size: 14 residues. Germline V gives CDR1 MGHRA, CDR2 YSYEKL. Trimming removed 0 bases at V and 3 bases at J, with 9 bases between. The CDR3 bases are TGCGCCAGCAGCCAAGACGGAGACTACTACGAGCAGTACTTC. Encoded protein: CASSQDGDYYEQYF.

There are many counts of this clonotype. This rearrangement joins TRBV4-1 to TRBJ2-1; D is unclear. The CDR3 spans 13 residues. CDR1 is MGHRA, CDR2 YSYEKL, per germline. V was pared by 1 base and J by 6 bases, with 7 bases between. The CDR3 nucleotides read TGCGCCAGCAGCCAAGCCCTAACCAATGAGCAGTTCTTC. Translating it yields CASSQALTNEQFF.

The table lists this clonotype with many counts. The chain links TRBV19 to TRBJ2-3; D is ambiguous. V lost 3 bases to trimming and J lost 0 bases, with 4 bases between them. This CDR3 comprises 13 residues. Germline V gene lookup returns CDR1 LNHDA and CDR2 SQIVND (reference sequence). DNA for the CDR3: TGTGCCAGTAGTATGCTGAGCACAGATACGCAGTATTTT. Translated, it gives CASSMLSTDTQYF.

This clonotype appeared many times. The genes are TRBV5-5 and TRBJ2-5, with 8 bases that match TRBD2. This CDR3 is 15 amino acids long. Germline V lookup: CDR1 SGHKS, CDR2 YYEKEE (reference sequence). Trimming took 5 bases from V and 2 from J; bases not matched to a gene: 8. As DNA, the CDR3 is TGTGCCAGCAGTTCCCCCGGGACTAGTCAAGAGACCCAGTACTTC. Translated: CASSSPGTSQETQYF.

The genes are TRBV2 and TRBJ1-5; D perhaps matches TRBD1 (5 bases). V lost 2 bases, J lost 3 bases, and 11 bases lay in between. Germline loops: CDR1 SNHLY, CDR2 FYNNEI. The CDR3 covers 15 residues. The CDR3 bases are TGTGCCAGCAGTGAATATGGGGCAGACAATCAGCCCCAGCATTTT. This gives the protein CASSEYGADNQPQHF.

There are many counts of this clonotype. V gene TRBV2 combines with J gene TRBJ2-4; D is undetermined. CDR3 length: 16 amino acids. CDR1 and CDR2 from the germline V gene are SNHLY and FYNNEI. Trimming removed 10 bases from V and 1 base from J, with 20 bases in between. CDR3 protein: CATNWTPGDAKNIQYF. CDR3 DNA sequence: TGTGCCACCAATTGGACCCCCGGCGACGCCAAAAACATTCAGTACTTC.

On this clonotype itself: A single base separates this from a much larger clone, so it may be a read error. The genes are TRBV6-7 and TRBJ2-3; possibly TRBD2 for D (8 bases). TRBV6-7 is an open reading frame, and its role is uncertain. There are 16 residues in the CDR3. The CDR3 coding sequence is TGTGCCAGCAGTCACTCCCGGGAGGGACAGACAGATACGCAGTATTTT. Its protein product is CASSHSREGQTDTQYF.

In this sample, this clonotype turned up many times. The genes are TRBV7-2 and TRBJ1-2; no reliable D call. The V end was cut by 1 base, the J end by 6 bases, with 9 bases between. The CDR3 runs to 13 residues. The germline V gene encodes CDR1 SGHTA and CDR2 FQGNSA. Written as DNA, the CDR3 is TGTGCCAGCAGCTTAGGTGGGGTGGATGGCTACACCTTC. Translating gives CASSLGGVDGYTF.